Below, 21 T cell receptor beta chains from the same sample are listed, as sequenced in a study of blood T cell repertoires in COVID-19. Only in-frame clones appear in the TCRdb table, and some are missing; sequencing was by immunoSEQ multiplex PCR. The sample includes about 250,000 clones, about 86% of them seen just once. The sequenced sample consisted of peripheral blood. These receptors were collected from an older man with acute or convalescent COVID-19.

The chain uses TRBV2 and TRBJ1-3, with D tentatively TRBD1 (5 bases). The germline V and J ends were trimmed by 7 bases and 2 bases, with 15 bases remaining between them. The CDR3 has 15 residues. Germline V gives CDR1 SNHLY, CDR2 FYNNEI. The CDR3 region has the DNA TGTGCCAGCATATCTATCAGGGCTACTGGAAACACCATATATTTT. Encoded protein: CASISIRATGNTIYF.

The chain has TRBV6-6 and TRBJ2-4, with 10 bases that match TRBD1. The CDR3 contains 19 residues. With V trimmed by 5 bases and J by 2 bases, 15 bases remained unmatched. CDR1 is MNHNY, CDR2 SVGAGI, per germline (reference sequence). CDR3 loop: CASSPTGTGATFTKNIQYF. The CDR3 nucleotides are TGTGCCAGCAGTCCCACCGGGACAGGGGCGACCTTTACCAAAAACATTCAGTACTTC.

The chain carries TRBV25-1 and TRBJ1-1; no clear D gene. V lost 6 bases and J lost 5, with 10 bases in between. The CDR3 extends over 12 amino acids. Germline V gene data show CDR1 as MGHDK and CDR2 as SYGVNS. The CDR3 DNA reads as TGTGCCAGCAGAAGAGGGAGGACTGAAGCTTTCTTT. Protein: CASRRGRTEAFF.

This chain joins TRBV4-1 and TRBJ2-7; TRBD1 matches at 8 bases. This CDR3 has 15 residues. V trimming: 3 bases; J trimming: 2 bases; junction bases outside the gene matches: 6. The germline V gene has CDR1 MGHRA and CDR2 YSYEKL. The chain's CDR3 is CASSHAGGETYEQYF. DNA for the CDR3: TGCGCCAGCAGCCACGCAGGGGGCGAAACCTACGAGCAGTACTTC.

There are a few counts of this clone. V and J are TRBV6-9 and TRBJ2-7, with D tentatively TRBD1 (6 bases). From germline, CDR1 is MNHGY and CDR2 SVAAGI. Trimming left V 8 bases short and J 4 bases short, with 24 bases between. The CDR3 has 16 residues. CDR3 in amino acids: CASGAAGTGSGYEQYF. In DNA form, the CDR3 reads TGTGCCAGCGGGGCCGCCGGAACAGGGTCGGGATACGAGCAGTACTTC.

V usage is TRBV2 and J usage is TRBJ2-3; 7 nucleotides align to TRBD2. V was pared by 3 bases and J by 1 base, with 7 bases of the junction left unmatched. The CDR3 is made up of 16 amino acids. The germline CDR1 and CDR2 sequences are SNHLY and FYNNEI. CDR3 loop: CASSEQLAKGTDTQYF. The CDR3 bases are TGTGCCAGCAGTGAGCAACTAGCGAAAGGCACAGATACGCAGTATTTT.

The J gene is TRBJ2-1, the V gene TRBV4-1; no clear D gene. Trimming left V 1 base short and J 2 bases short, with 12 bases between. Germline assignment: CDR1 MGHRA and CDR2 YSYEKL. This CDR3 region has 16 residues. The CDR3 loop reads CASSQVGGGPYNEQFF. CDR3 nucleotide sequence: TGCGCCAGCAGCCAAGTTGGTGGCGGCCCCTACAATGAGCAGTTCTTC.

The J gene is TRBJ1-2, the V gene TRBV18, with 8 nucleotides matching TRBD1. Trimming cost V 3 bases and J 7 bases; bases outside gene matches: 7. The CDR3 contains 14 residues. From germline, CDR1 is KGHSH and CDR2 LQKENI. In nucleotides, the CDR3 is TGTGCCAGCTCACCCGAGACAGGGGAATTTGGCTACACCTTC. Encoded protein: CASSPETGEFGYTF.

In DNA form, the CDR3 reads TGTGCCAGCAGCTTAGGAACTAGCCCCTTAGTAGAGCAGTTCTTC. Translated: CASSLGTSPLVEQFF. This chain connects TRBV11-1 to TRBJ2-1; maybe TRBD2 (6 bases). The ends were cut back, 1 base at V and 10 bases at J, with 17 bases in the middle. From germline, CDR1 is SGHAT and CDR2 FQDESV (reference sequence). The CDR3 spans 15 residues. Full variable domain (remainder filled in from reference TRBV11-1 and TRBJ2-1): EAEVAQSPRYKITEKSQAVAFWCDPISGHATLYWYRQILGQGPELLVQFQDESVVDDSQLPKDRFSAERLKGVDSTLKIQPAELGDSAMYLCASSLGTSPLVEQFFGPGTRLTVL.

CDR3 sequence: CASSEVTLQETQYF. The CDR3 DNA follows: TGTGCCAGCAGTGAAGTGACTCTCCAAGAGACCCAGTACTTC. V is TRBV25-1 and J is TRBJ2-5, with D uncertain. There are 14 residues in the CDR3. Trimming shortened V by 2 bases and J by 1 base, and 8 bases separated the two germline ends. Germline V gene data show CDR1 as MGHDK and CDR2 as SYGVNS.

The chain carries TRBV29-1 and TRBJ2-3, with unresolved D. This CDR3 is built from 13 residues. Germline V lookup: CDR1 SQVTM, CDR2 ANQGSEA. Trimming stripped 7 bases from V and 5 bases from J, with 16 bases between. CDR3 DNA sequence: TGCAGCGCCTTAGTACCAGGTGGAGATACGCAGTATTTT. It encodes CSALVPGGDTQYF.

The chain uses TRBV28 and TRBJ1-1; D is uncertain. With 6 bases removed from V and 4 bases from J, the gap between germline ends came to 9 bases. The CDR3 runs to 12 residues. Germline lookup yields CDR1 MDHEN and CDR2 SYDVKM. The CDR3 nucleotides read TGTGCCAGCAGCTTCGGTCCCACTGAAGCTTTCTTT. This sequence encodes CASSFGPTEAFF.

The chain combines TRBV2 with TRBJ1-5, with no clear D. The CDR3 has 13 residues. From germline, CDR1 is SNHLY and CDR2 FYNNEI. V lost 7 bases, J lost 3 bases, and 10 bases lay in between. The CDR3 loop reads CASKPGTNQPQHF. For the CDR3, the DNA is TGTGCCAGCAAGCCGGGAACCAATCAGCCCCAGCATTTT.

V and J are TRBV27 and TRBJ1-4; D remains ambiguous. The V and J ends lost 7 bases and 8 bases respectively, with 8 bases between them. The CDR3 is made up of 11 amino acids. Germline assignment: CDR1 MNHEY and CDR2 SMNVEV (reference sequence). CDR3 protein: CASKRGEKLFF. CDR3 nucleotides: TGTGCCAGCAAAAGAGGCGAAAAACTGTTTTTT. The full variable domain, completed using reference TRBV27 and TRBJ1-4, is EAQVTQNPRYLITVTGKKLTVTCSQNMNHEYMSWYRQDPGLGLRQIYYSMNVEVTDKGDVPEGYKVSRKEKRNFPLILESPSPNQTSLYFCASKRGEKLFFGSGTQLSVL.

This clone was detected once. This sequence joins TRBV27 and TRBJ1-2, with TRBD1 identical over 7 bases. Germline CDR1 is MNHEY and CDR2 is SMNVEV (reference sequence). This CDR3 comprises 13 residues. J lost 8 bases, V lost 4 bases, and 7 bases had no gene match. CDR3: CASSSHPRGGYTF. Written as DNA, the CDR3 is TGTGCCAGCAGTTCCCACCCCAGGGGGGGCTACACCTTC.

This rearrangement joins TRBV12-3 or TRBV12-4 to TRBJ2-7, with D possibly being TRBD2 (5 bases). This CDR3 has 13 amino acids. V lost 6 bases to trimming and J lost 0 bases, with 9 bases between them. As DNA, the CDR3 is TGTGCCAGCAGGCGGACTTCCTCCTACGAGCAGTACTTC. It translates to CASRRTSSYEQYF.

This rearrangement joins TRBV7-2 to TRBJ2-7; perhaps TRBD1 as D (5 bases). The V gene lost 3 bases and the J gene lost 6 bases, with 9 bases spanning the gap. The CDR3 totals 12 residues. Germline loops: CDR1 SGHTA, CDR2 FQGNSA. CDR3 in amino acids: CASSFRRGEQYF. CDR3 bases: TGTGCCAGCAGCTTTAGAAGGGGCGAGCAGTACTTC.

Comments on this clone: This sample also contains other DNA sequences that code for the same CDR3. The chain employs TRBV3-1 (or the pseudogene TRBV3-2) and TRBJ1-2, with 7 bases matching TRBD1. Germline V gene data show CDR1 as LGHDT and CDR2 as YNNKEL (reference sequence). CDR3 length equals 12 residues. After removal of 4 bases from V and 8 bases from J, the junction contained 4 bases not matched to a gene. CDR3 residues: CASSPRQGGYTF. In DNA, the CDR3 is TGTGCCAGCAGCCCACGACAGGGAGGCTACACCTTC.

V usage is TRBV7-9 and J usage is TRBJ1-2; 9 nucleotides line up with TRBD1. The germline gives CDR1 SEHNR, CDR2 FQNEAQ (reference sequence). This CDR3 comprises 14 residues. The trim removed 4 bases at V and 6 bases at J, leaving 6 bases unmatched. The chain's CDR3 is CASSSATGGHGYTF. The CDR3 DNA sequence: TGTGCCAGCAGCTCAGCGACAGGGGGACATGGCTACACCTTC.

The chain joins TRBV6-2 or TRBV6-3 to TRBJ2-1, with 9 bases matching TRBD2. This CDR3 has 15 residues. Germline CDR1 MNHEY, CDR2 SVGEGT. V dropped 6 bases and J dropped 6; count of bases not matched to a gene: 9. CDR3 amino acids: CASRPPSGAGNEQFF. The DNA for the CDR3 is TGTGCCAGCAGACCTCCTAGCGGGGCTGGCAATGAGCAGTTCTTC.

The chain links TRBV28 to TRBJ1-5, with TRBD1 as a possible D gene (5 bases). CDR1 MDHEN and CDR2 SYDVKM come from the germline V gene. CDR3 length: 14 residues. The V gene lost 2 bases and the J gene lost 5 bases, with 10 bases spanning the gap. CDR3 sequence: CASSLRDRDQPQHF. The DNA of the CDR3 is TGTGCCAGCAGTTTACGCGACAGAGATCAGCCCCAGCATTTT.